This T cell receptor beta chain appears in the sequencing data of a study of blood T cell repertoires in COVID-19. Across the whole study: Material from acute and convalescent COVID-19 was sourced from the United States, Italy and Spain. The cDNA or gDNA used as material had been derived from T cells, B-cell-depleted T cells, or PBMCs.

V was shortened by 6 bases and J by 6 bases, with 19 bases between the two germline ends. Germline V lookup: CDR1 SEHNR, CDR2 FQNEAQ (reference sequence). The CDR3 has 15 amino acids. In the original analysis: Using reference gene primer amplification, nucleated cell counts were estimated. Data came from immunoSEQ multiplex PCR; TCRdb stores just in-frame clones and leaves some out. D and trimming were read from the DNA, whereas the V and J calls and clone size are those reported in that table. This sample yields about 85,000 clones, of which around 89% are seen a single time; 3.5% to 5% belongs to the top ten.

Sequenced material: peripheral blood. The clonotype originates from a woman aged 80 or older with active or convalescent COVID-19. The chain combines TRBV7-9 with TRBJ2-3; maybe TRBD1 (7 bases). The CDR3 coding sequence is TGTGCCAGCAGACAGGGGCCAGGGAGGTCTGATACGCAGTATTTT. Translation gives CASRQGPGRSDTQYF.